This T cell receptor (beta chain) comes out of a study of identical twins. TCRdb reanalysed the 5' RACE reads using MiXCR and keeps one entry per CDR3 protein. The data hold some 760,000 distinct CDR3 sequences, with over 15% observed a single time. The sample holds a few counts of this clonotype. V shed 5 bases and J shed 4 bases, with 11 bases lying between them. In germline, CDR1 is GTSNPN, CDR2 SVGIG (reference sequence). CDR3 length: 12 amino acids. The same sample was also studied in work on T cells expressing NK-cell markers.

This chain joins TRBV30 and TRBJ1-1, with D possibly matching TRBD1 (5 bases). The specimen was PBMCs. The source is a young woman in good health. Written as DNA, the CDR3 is TGTGCCTGGGGTCACGGGGGCACTGAAGCTTTCTTT. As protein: CAWGHGGTEAFF.